This record looks at one T cell receptor beta chain sequence and its context. The read is 3 residues too short to cover the CDR3 end, so that end is filled in from the germline J gene. The germline CDR1 and CDR2 sequences are LNHDA and SQIVND (reference sequence). The V and J ends lost 4 bases and 8 bases, in that order; junction bases with no gene match: 1. The CDR3 extends over 12 amino acids. Only in-frame clones appear in the TCRdb table, and some are missing; sequencing was by immunoSEQ multiplex PCR. With 20,000 to 25,000 clones in the sample, the ten largest clones hold less than 3.5%. These data belong to a study of T cells in women clearing cervical HPV infection.

This chain connects TRBV19 to TRBJ2-1; 8 bases line up with TRBD1. Source material: blood buffy coat. The source is a woman aged 18-69 years with a cervical HPV16 infection that either progressed to CIN3+ or cleared (not recorded which). The covered CDR3 bases are TGTGCCAGTAGTACACAGGGGGATGAG. Translation: CASSTQGDE. In full, the CDR3 reads CASSTQGDEQFF. Full variable domain (missing parts from reference TRBV19 and TRBJ2-1): DGGITQSPKYLFRKEGQNVTLSCEQNLNHDAMYWYRQDPGQGLRLIYYSQIVNDFQKGDIAEGYSVSREKKESFPLTVTSAQKNPTAFYLCASSTQGDEQFFGPGTRLTVL.